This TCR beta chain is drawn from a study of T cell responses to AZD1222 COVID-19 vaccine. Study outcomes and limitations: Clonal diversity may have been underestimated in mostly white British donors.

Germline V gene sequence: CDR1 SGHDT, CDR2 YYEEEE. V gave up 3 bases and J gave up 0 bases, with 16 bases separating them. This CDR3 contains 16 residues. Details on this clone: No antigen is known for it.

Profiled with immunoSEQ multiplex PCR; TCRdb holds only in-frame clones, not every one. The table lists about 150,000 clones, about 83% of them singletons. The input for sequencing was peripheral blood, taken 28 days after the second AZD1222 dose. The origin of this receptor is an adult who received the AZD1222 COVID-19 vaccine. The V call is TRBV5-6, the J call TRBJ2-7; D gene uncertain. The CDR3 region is CASSYPGAVSSYEQYF. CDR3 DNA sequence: TGTGCCAGCAGCTACCCCGGCGCGGTGAGCTCCTACGAGCAGTACTTC.